This T cell receptor (beta chain) originates from a study of neurological immune-mediated disorders. Study conclusions and caveats: Expansion of TCR clones was greatest in HTLV-1-associated myelopathy and smallest in multiple sclerosis, where it fell below that of healthy controls. The multiple sclerosis repertoire cluster had no clinical or MRI correlate.

This clonotype has at least ten counts. What it binds is unknown. MiXCR was run by TCRdb on the 5' RACE reads, yielding one entry per CDR3 protein. The sample includes just under 60,000 distinct CDR3 sequences, 2% to 3% seen only once; the top ten take approximately 3%. V trimming: 5 bases; J trimming: 6 bases; junction bases outside the gene matches: 8. This CDR3 spans 14 amino acids. This receptor was identified in a man in his fifties with multiple sclerosis. The sample taken for sequencing was PBMCs. V is TRBV12-3 or TRBV12-4 and J is TRBJ2-5; 8 nucleotides agree with TRBD2. In DNA form, the CDR3 reads TGTGCCAGCAGTCTTCTCGGGGGGGCGAAGACCCAGTACTTC. Its translation is CASSLLGGAKTQYF.